The next 27 T cell receptor beta chains were all read from a single sample in a study of blood T cell repertoires in COVID-19. The protocol was immunoSEQ multiplex PCR, while the TCRdb copy is restricted to in-frame clones and leaves out a portion. The repertoire consists of about 240,000 clones, with nearly 90% occurring once and the leading ten covering roughly 0.8%. The sequenced material came from peripheral blood. Source of these receptors: a woman aged 25 to 39 with acute or convalescent COVID-19.

The V call is TRBV11-1, the J call TRBJ2-1; 13 bases fit TRBD2. Germline CDR1 SGHAT, CDR2 FQDESV (reference sequence). The junction had 3 bases not matched to a gene; V was cut back by 3 bases and J by 7 bases. The CDR3 runs to 15 residues. The CDR3 is CASSFGTSGMNEQFF. The DNA of the CDR3 is TGTGCCAGCAGCTTCGGGACTAGCGGGATGAATGAGCAGTTCTTC.

On this clone itself: Other nucleotide sequences from this sample produce the same CDR3. The chain recombines TRBV14 with TRBJ2-1; 8 nucleotides match TRBD2. J gave up 1 base and V 3 bases, and 2 bases lay outside the gene matches. The CDR3 loop spans 15 amino acids. Germline V gene lookup returns CDR1 SGHDN and CDR2 FVKESK. CDR3 sequence reads: CASSQLAGSYNEQFF. CDR3 bases: TGTGCCAGCAGCCAGCTAGCGGGTTCCTACAATGAGCAGTTCTTC.

This sequence joins TRBV18 and TRBJ1-4, with a tentative D call TRBD1 (6 bases). V gave up 6 bases and J gave up 1 base, with 18 bases separating them. Germline V gives CDR1 KGHSH, CDR2 LQKENI. The CDR3 contains 17 residues. The chain's CDR3 is CASSPTGGPGTNEKLFF. For the CDR3, the DNA is TGTGCCAGCTCCCCGACAGGAGGACCAGGAACTAATGAAAAACTGTTTTTT. The complete variable domain, with remaining parts taken from reference TRBV18 and TRBJ1-4, reads NAGVMQNPRHLVRRRGQEARLRCSPMKGHSHVYWYRQLPEEGLKFMVYLQKENIIDESGMPKERFSAEFPKEGPSILRIQQVVRGDSAAYFCASSPTGGPGTNEKLFFGSGTQLSVL.

This chain joins TRBV5-5 and TRBJ2-7; no definite D call. CDR1 is SGHKS and CDR2 is YYEKEE in the germline V gene (reference sequence). The CDR3 covers 16 residues. V was shortened by 0 bases and J by 0 bases, with 13 bases between the two germline ends. The CDR3 sequence: CASSLAVAVSSYEQYF. For the CDR3, the DNA is TGTGCCAGCAGCTTGGCCGTGGCGGTAAGCTCCTACGAGCAGTACTTC. The full variable domain, rest sourced from reference TRBV5-5 and TRBJ2-7, is DAGVTQSPTHLIKTRGQQVTLRCSPISGHKSVSWYQQVLGQGPQFIFQYYEKEERGRGNFPDRFSARQFPNYSSELNVNALLLGDSALYLCASSLAVAVSSYEQYFGPGTRLTVT.

CDR3 coding DNA: TGCGCCAGCAGCCAAGAGGACAGGGACACCGGGGAGCTGTTTTTT. It codes for CASSQEDRDTGELFF. V and J are TRBV4-3 and TRBJ2-2, with TRBD1 matching 8 bases. Germline V gene lookup returns CDR1 LGHNA and CDR2 YSLEER. CDR3 length: 15 residues. The V segment lost 0 bases and the J segment 3 bases; nucleotides outside the gene matches: 0.

The chain links TRBV25-1 to TRBJ2-3; TRBD2 agrees at 10 bases. V gave up 5 bases and J gave up 3 bases; unmatched junction bases: 5. The CDR3 has 15 amino acids. Germline V gene lookup returns CDR1 MGHDK and CDR2 SYGVNS. Here the CDR3 reads CASSIAGGQTDTQYF. The CDR3 DNA reads TGTGCCAGCAGTATAGCGGGAGGACAGACAGATACGCAGTATTTT.

The chain employs TRBV11-2 and TRBJ2-3; the match to TRBD2 covers 9 bases. The CDR3 spans 16 residues. Germline V gene sequence: CDR1 SGHAT, CDR2 FQNNGV. V lost 1 base to trimming and J lost 2 bases; unmatched junction nucleotides: 4. CDR3 nucleotides: TGTGCCAGCAGCTTAGGGGGACTAGCAGTCACAGATACGCAGTATTTT. It encodes CASSLGGLAVTDTQYF.

Only one count was recorded for this clone. This chain links TRBV11-2 with TRBJ1-4, with D maybe TRBD1 (6 bases). This CDR3 spans 15 amino acids. Germline V gene sequence: CDR1 SGHAT, CDR2 FQNNGV. Trimming stripped 5 bases from V and 7 bases from J, with 17 bases between. Here the CDR3 reads CASSPQQGYGEKLFF. CDR3 bases: TGTGCCAGCAGCCCTCAACAGGGTTACGGTGAAAAACTGTTTTTT. Complete variable domain (other parts from reference TRBV11-2 and TRBJ1-4): EAGVAQSPRYKIIEKRQSVAFWCNPISGHATLYWYQQILGQGPKLLIQFQNNGVVDDSQLPKDRFSAERLKGVDSTLKIQPAKLEDSAVYLCASSPQQGYGEKLFFGSGTQLSVL.

The chain recombines TRBV10-3 with TRBJ1-5; D perhaps matches TRBD1 (6 bases). The CDR3 has 16 residues. From germline, CDR1 is ENHRY and CDR2 SYGVKD. The germline V and J ends were trimmed by 2 bases and 4 bases, with 15 bases remaining between them. CDR3 amino acids: CAISEAPGVGNQPQHF. The CDR3 DNA follows: TGTGCCATCAGTGAGGCCCCAGGGGTTGGGAATCAGCCCCAGCATTTT.

The count of this clone is one. The chain recombines TRBV30 with TRBJ2-2; D possibly corresponds to TRBD1 (6 bases). The CDR3 totals 16 residues. V was pared by 5 bases and J by 1 base, with 17 bases between. Germline-derived CDR1 and CDR2 are GTSNPN and SVGIG (reference sequence). CDR3 sequence (DNA): TGTGCCTGGGGACAGCGAGGGCTACTGAACACCGGGGAGCTGTTTTTT. This codes for CAWGQRGLLNTGELFF.

The chain has TRBV19 and TRBJ1-4, with TRBD1 as a possible D gene (5 bases). The CDR3 contains 17 residues. CDR1 and CDR2 (germline): LNHDA, SQIVND (reference sequence). The V gene lost 5 bases and the J gene lost 2 bases, with 18 bases spanning the gap. The CDR3: CASSWGRTPLTNEKLFF. CDR3 DNA sequence: TGTGCCAGTAGTTGGGGTCGGACACCCCTTACTAATGAAAAACTGTTTTTT.

The gene calls are TRBV7-2 and TRBJ2-3; TRBD2 is a possible D gene (6 bases). Germline V lookup: CDR1 SGHTA, CDR2 FQGNSA. CDR3 length: 16 amino acids. V shed 1 base and J shed 1 base, with 12 bases lying between them. The CDR3 region has the DNA TGTGCCAGCAGCTTAGGGGCTAGCGTTCGCACAGATACGCAGTATTTT. Protein sequence: CASSLGASVRTDTQYF.

The chain combines TRBV9 with TRBJ2-2; 13 bases are shared with TRBD2. Per germline, CDR1 SGDLS and CDR2 YYNGEE. V lost 5 bases, J lost 2 bases, and 9 bases stayed unmatched. CDR3 size: 18 residues. The CDR3 DNA reads as TGTGCCAGCAGAGGGACTAGCGGGAACGAGCTTAACACCGGGGAGCTGTTTTTT. Translation gives CASRGTSGNELNTGELFF.

V and J are TRBV10-3 and TRBJ2-1; 9 bases match TRBD1. CDR1 is ENHRY, CDR2 SYGVKD, per germline. CDR3 length equals 17 residues. The V gene end was trimmed by 4 bases and the J gene end by 7 bases; junction bases not matched to a gene: 14. The CDR3 region is CAISGTFGTGTGNEQFF. The CDR3, as DNA: TGTGCCATCAGTGGAACGTTCGGGACAGGGACGGGGAATGAGCAGTTCTTC.

The V call is TRBV7-6, the J call TRBJ2-7, with TRBD1 as a possible D gene (5 bases). CDR1 is SGHVS, CDR2 FNYEAQ, per germline. The length of the CDR3 is 15 residues. Trimming shortened V by 1 base and J by 6 bases, and 16 bases separated the two germline ends. The chain's CDR3 is CASSLGSEGAFEQYF. The CDR3 region has the DNA TGTGCCAGCAGCTTAGGATCGGAAGGGGCTTTCGAGCAGTACTTC.

This chain connects TRBV7-2 to TRBJ2-7, with D uncertain. The CDR3 is made up of 13 amino acids. CDR1 and CDR2 from the germline V gene are SGHTA and FQGNSA. The V gene lost 0 bases and the J gene lost 2 bases, with 5 bases spanning the gap. The CDR3 nucleotides are TGTGCCAGCAGCTTAGCACAGACCTACGAGCAGTACTTC. Its protein product is CASSLAQTYEQYF.

Worth noting for this clone: One end of the junction varies from germline; a read error may be responsible. V usage is TRBV7-2 and J usage is TRBJ2-5; D is undetermined. CDR1 is SGHTA, CDR2 FQGNSA, per germline. The CDR3 has 14 residues. CDR3 region: CASTLVPSRETQYF. The CDR3 coding sequence is TGTGCCAGCACCTTAGTCCCGTCGAGAGAGACCCAGTACTTC.

The chain combines TRBV25-1 with TRBJ2-1; no reliable D call. Looked up from germline, CDR1 is MGHDK and CDR2 is SYGVNS. The CDR3 totals 17 residues. Trimming took off 3 bases at V and 4 bases at J, with 19 bases between the two ends. CDR3 DNA: TGTGCCAGCAGTGAGCGCCTTCTAGGAAGCAGATACAATGAGCAGTTCTTC. This translates into CASSERLLGSRYNEQFF.

This chain's CDR3 is CASSPASGPYEQYF. CDR3 in DNA: TGTGCCAGCTCACCAGCTAGCGGCCCCTACGAGCAGTACTTC. The J gene is TRBJ2-7, the V gene TRBV18; 7 bases agree with TRBD2. The CDR3 contains 14 residues. Trimming removed 2 bases from V and 2 bases from J; junction bases left unmatched: 3. Germline V lookup: CDR1 KGHSH, CDR2 LQKENI. The whole variable domain, remainder taken from reference TRBV18 and TRBJ2-7, is NAGVMQNPRHLVRRRGQEARLRCSPMKGHSHVYWYRQLPEEGLKFMVYLQKENIIDESGMPKERFSAEFPKEGPSILRIQQVVRGDSAAYFCASSPASGPYEQYFGPGTRLTVT.

The chain recombines TRBV5-1 with TRBJ1-1; D perhaps matches TRBD1 (6 bases). Germline assignment: CDR1 SGHRS and CDR2 YFSETQ. Trimming removed 0 bases at V and 1 base at J, with 10 bases between. CDR3 size: 15 residues. The chain's CDR3 is CASSLDPGENTEAFF. The CDR3 DNA sequence: TGCGCCAGCAGCTTGGATCCAGGGGAGAACACTGAAGCTTTCTTT.

The rearrangement joins TRBV12-3 or TRBV12-4 to TRBJ1-1; tentative D call: TRBD1 (5 bases). Trimming pared 6 bases from V and 0 bases from J, leaving 8 bases between. There are 13 residues in the CDR3. The CDR3 DNA sequence: TGTGCCAGCAGAGGACACCTGAACACTGAAGCTTTCTTT. Its protein is CASRGHLNTEAFF.

The V and J genes are TRBV4-3 and TRBJ2-1; perhaps TRBD2 as D (5 bases). Trimming left V 3 bases short and J 10 bases short, with 19 bases between. The CDR3 loop spans 15 amino acids. The V gene's germline CDR1 is LGHNA and CDR2 YSLEER. Here the CDR3 DNA reads TGCGCCAGCAGCCAGGGCGGGCTGGACCGGTCCGAGCAGTTCTTC. This gives the protein CASSQGGLDRSEQFF.

The rearrangement joins TRBV27 to TRBJ1-6; the match to TRBD1 covers 7 bases. J gave up 10 bases and V 3 bases, and 6 bases lay outside the gene matches. CDR1 MNHEY and CDR2 SMNVEV come from the germline V gene (reference sequence). The CDR3 is 14 residues long. CDR3 sequence (DNA): TGTGCCAGCAGTTTGAACAGGGGCAAGTCACCCCTCCACTTT. Encoded protein: CASSLNRGKSPLHF.

The chain combines TRBV11-2 with TRBJ2-2, with 7 bases lining up with TRBD1. Germline lookup yields CDR1 SGHAT and CDR2 FQNNGV. The CDR3 is 14 residues long. V shed 4 bases and J 5 bases; nucleotides not matched to a gene: 4. CDR3 nucleotide sequence: TGTGCCAGCAGCTGGGACAGAGGTACCGGGGAGCTGTTTTTT. The encoded protein is CASSWDRGTGELFF.

The chain uses TRBV12-3 or TRBV12-4 and TRBJ2-5; 9 nucleotides agree with TRBD1. The CDR3 consists of 13 residues. V gave up 6 bases and J gave up 4 bases; unmatched junction bases: 3. Here the CDR3 DNA reads TGTGCCAGCAGGACAGGGGGTTCAGAGACCCAGTACTTC. Translation: CASRTGGSETQYF.

This sequence joins TRBV2 and TRBJ2-1; D perhaps matches TRBD2 (6 bases). V was pared by 7 bases and J by 7 bases, with 8 bases between. Germline assignment: CDR1 SNHLY and CDR2 FYNNEI. The CDR3 contains 11 residues. The DNA of the CDR3 is TGTGCCAGCAACGGGGGTAATGAGCAGTTCTTC. Translating gives CASNGGNEQFF.

CDR3: CASSSREQFF. DNA for the CDR3: TGTGCCAGCTCGTCGAGGGAGCAGTTCTTC. The rearrangement uses TRBV18 and TRBJ2-1, with D unclear. V shed 6 bases and J shed 10 bases, with 7 bases lying between them. This CDR3 comprises 10 residues. Per germline, CDR1 KGHSH and CDR2 LQKENI.